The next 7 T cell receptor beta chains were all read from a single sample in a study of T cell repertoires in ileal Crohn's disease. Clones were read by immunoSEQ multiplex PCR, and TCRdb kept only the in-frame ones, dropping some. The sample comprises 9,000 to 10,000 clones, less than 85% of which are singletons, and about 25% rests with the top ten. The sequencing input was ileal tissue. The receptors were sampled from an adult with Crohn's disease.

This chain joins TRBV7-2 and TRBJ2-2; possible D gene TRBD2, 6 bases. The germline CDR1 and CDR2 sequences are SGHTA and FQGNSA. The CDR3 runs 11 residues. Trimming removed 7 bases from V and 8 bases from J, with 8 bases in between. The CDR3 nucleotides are TGTGCCAGCACCCGGGAGGGGGAGCTGTTTTTT. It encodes CASTREGELFF. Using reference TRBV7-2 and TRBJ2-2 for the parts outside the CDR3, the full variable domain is GAGVSQSPSNKVTEKGKDVELRCDPISGHTALYWYRQSLGQGLEFLIYFQGNSAPDKSGLPSDRFSAERTGGSVSTLTIQRTQQEDSAVYLCASTREGELFFGEGSRLTVL.

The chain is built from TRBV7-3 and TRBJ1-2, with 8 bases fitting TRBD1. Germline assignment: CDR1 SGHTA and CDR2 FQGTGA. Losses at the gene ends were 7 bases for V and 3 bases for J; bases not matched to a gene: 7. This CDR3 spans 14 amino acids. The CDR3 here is CASTTGGGDYGYTF. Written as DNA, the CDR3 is TGTGCCAGCACCACAGGGGGGGGCGACTATGGCTACACCTTC.

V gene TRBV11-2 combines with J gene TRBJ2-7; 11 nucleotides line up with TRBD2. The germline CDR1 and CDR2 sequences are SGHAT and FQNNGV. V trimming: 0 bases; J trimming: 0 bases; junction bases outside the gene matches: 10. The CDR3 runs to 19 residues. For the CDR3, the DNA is TGTGCCAGCAGCTTAGATGCTAGCGGGGGGCTTTTTACCTCCTACGAGCAGTACTTC. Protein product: CASSLDASGGLFTSYEQYF.

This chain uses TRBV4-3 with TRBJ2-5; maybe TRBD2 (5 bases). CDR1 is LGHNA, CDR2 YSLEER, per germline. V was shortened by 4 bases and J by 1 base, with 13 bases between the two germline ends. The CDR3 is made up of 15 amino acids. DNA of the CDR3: TGCGCCAGCAGCCTTCTACTGGGAGTCCAAGAGACCCAGTACTTC. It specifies CASSLLLGVQETQYF.

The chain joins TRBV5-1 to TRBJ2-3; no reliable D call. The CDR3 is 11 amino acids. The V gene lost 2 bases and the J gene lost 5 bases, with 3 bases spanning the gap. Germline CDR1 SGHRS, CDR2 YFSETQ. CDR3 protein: CASSFRDTQYF. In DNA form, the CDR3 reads TGCGCCAGCAGCTTTCGAGATACGCAGTATTTT.

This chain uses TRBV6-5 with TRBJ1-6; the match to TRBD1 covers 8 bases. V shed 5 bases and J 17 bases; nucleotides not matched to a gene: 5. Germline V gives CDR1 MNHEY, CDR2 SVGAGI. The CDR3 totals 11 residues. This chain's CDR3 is CASSNGQGFHF. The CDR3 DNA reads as TGTGCCAGCAGTAACGGACAGGGATTCCACTTT.

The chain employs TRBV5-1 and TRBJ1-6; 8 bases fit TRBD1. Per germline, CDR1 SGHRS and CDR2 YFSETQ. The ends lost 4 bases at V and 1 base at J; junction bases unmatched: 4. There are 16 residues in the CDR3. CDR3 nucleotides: TGCGCCAGCAGCCCTGGACAGGGATCCTATAATTCACCCCTCCACTTT. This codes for CASSPGQGSYNSPLHF.